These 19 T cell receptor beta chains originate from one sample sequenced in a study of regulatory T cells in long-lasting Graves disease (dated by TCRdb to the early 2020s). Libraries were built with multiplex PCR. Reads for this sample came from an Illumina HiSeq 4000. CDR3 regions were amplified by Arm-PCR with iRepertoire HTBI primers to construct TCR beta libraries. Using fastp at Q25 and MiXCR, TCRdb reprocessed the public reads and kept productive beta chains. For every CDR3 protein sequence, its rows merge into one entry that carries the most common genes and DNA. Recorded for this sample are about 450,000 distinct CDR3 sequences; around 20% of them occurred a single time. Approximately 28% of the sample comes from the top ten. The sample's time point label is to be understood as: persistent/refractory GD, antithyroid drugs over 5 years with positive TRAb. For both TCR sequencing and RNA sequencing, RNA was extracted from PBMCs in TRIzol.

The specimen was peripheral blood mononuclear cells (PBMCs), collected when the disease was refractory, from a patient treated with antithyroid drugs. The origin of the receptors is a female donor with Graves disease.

DNA of the CDR3: TGTGCCAGCAGTGGCCGGGACAGGGTTAGAGGGGCCAACGTCCTGACTTTC. Protein: CASSGRDRVRGANVLTF. J is TRBJ2-6 and V is TRBV6-5; 9 nucleotides agree with TRBD1. J gave up 4 bases and V 5 bases, and 9 bases lay outside the gene matches. The length of the CDR3 is 17 residues. CDR1 is MNHEY and CDR2 is SVGAGI in the germline V gene.

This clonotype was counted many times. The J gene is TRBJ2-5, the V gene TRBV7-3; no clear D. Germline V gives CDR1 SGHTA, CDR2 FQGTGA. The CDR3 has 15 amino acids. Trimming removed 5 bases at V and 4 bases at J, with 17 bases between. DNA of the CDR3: TGTGCCAGCAGCGCGGCCGGGCCGCCGGGAGAGACCCAGTACTTC. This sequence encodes CASSAAGPPGETQYF.

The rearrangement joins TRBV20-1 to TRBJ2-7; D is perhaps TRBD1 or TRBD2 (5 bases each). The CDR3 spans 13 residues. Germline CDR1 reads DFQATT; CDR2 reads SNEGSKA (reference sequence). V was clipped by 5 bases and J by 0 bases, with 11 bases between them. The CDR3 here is CSAGGRGSYEQYF. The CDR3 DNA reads TGCAGTGCTGGAGGAAGGGGCTCCTACGAGCAGTACTTC.

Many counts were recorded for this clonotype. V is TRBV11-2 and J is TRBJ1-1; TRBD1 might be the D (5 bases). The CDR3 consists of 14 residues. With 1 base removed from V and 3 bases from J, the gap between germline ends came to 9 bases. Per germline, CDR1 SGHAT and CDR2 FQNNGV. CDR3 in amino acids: CASSLVRGDTEAFF. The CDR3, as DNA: TGTGCCAGCAGCTTAGTGCGGGGGGACACTGAAGCTTTCTTT.

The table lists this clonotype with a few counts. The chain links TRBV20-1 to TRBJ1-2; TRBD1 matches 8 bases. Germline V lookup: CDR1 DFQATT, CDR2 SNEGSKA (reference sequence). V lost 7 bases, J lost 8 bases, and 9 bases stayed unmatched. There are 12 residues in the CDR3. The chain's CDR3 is CSVRDRLGGYTF. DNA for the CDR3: TGCAGTGTTCGGGACAGGCTGGGAGGCTACACCTTC.

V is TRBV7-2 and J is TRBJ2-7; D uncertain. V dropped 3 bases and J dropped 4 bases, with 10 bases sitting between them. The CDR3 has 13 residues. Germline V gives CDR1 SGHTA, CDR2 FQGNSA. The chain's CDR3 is CASSLYRNYEQYF. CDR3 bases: TGTGCCAGCAGCTTGTACAGAAATTACGAGCAGTACTTC. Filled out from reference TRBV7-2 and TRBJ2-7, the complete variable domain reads GAGVSQSPSNKVTEKGKDVELRCDPISGHTALYWYRQSLGQGLEFLIYFQGNSAPDKSGLPSDRFSAERTGGSVSTLTIQRTQQEDSAVYLCASSLYRNYEQYFGPGTRLTVT.

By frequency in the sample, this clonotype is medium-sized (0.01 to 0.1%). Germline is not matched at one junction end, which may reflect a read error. In nucleotides, the CDR3 is TGCGCCAGCGCGGCCGGGACCTCCAACGAGCAGTACTTC. Its translation: CASAAGTSNEQYF. The chain uses TRBV5-1 and TRBJ2-7, with D possibly being TRBD1 or TRBD2 (5 bases each). CDR1 and CDR2 from the germline V gene are SGHRS and YFSETQ. The length of the CDR3 is 13 residues.

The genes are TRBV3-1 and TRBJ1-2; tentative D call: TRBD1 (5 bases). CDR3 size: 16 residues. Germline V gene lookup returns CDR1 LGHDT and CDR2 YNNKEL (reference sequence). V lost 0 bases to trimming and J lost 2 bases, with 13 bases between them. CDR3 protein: CASSQDSAGFNYGYTF. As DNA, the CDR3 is TGTGCCAGCAGCCAAGATTCGGCAGGGTTCAACTATGGCTACACCTTC.

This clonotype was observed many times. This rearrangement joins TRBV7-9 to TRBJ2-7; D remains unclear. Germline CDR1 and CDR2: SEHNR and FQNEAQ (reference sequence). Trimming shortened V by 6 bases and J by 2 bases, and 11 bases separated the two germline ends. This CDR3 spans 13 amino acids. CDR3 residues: CASRKDGTYEQYF. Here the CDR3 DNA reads TGTGCCAGCAGGAAGGACGGTACCTACGAGCAGTACTTC.

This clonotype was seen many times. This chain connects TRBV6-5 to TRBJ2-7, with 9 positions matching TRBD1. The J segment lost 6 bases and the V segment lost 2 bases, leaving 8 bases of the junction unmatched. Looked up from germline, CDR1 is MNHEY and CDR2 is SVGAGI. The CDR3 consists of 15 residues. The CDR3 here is CASSYDGTGLFEQYF. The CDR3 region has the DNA TGTGCCAGCAGTTACGATGGGACAGGGTTGTTCGAGCAGTACTTC.

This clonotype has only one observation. The CDR3 here is CASSPSEGTGNTIYF. As DNA, the CDR3 is TGTGCCAGCAGCCCAAGTGAGGGGACGGGAAACACCATATATTTT. J is TRBJ1-3 and V is TRBV9; perhaps TRBD1 as D (5 bases). Per germline, CDR1 SGDLS and CDR2 YYNGEE. Trimming removed 4 bases at V and 4 bases at J, with 15 bases between. The CDR3 has 15 amino acids. Looking up the rest from reference TRBV9 and TRBJ1-3 gives the full variable domain: DSGVTQTPKHLITATGQRVTLRCSPRSGDLSVYWYQQSLDQGLQFLIQYYNGEERAKGNILERFSAQQFPDLHSELNLSSLELGDSALYFCASSPSEGTGNTIYFGEGSWLTVV.

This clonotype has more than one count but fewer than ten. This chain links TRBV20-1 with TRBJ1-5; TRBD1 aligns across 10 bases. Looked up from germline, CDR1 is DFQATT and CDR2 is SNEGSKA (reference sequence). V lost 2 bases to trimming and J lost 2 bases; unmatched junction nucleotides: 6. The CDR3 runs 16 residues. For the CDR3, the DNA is TGCAGTGCTAGACCGACAGGGGGCCAGGGCAATCAGCCCCAGCATTTT. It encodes CSARPTGGQGNQPQHF.

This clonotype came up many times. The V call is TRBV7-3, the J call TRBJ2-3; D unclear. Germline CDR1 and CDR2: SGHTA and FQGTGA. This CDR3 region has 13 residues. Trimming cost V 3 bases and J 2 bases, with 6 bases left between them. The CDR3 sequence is CASSLVHTDTQYF. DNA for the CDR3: TGTGCCAGCAGCTTGGTCCACACAGATACGCAGTATTTT.

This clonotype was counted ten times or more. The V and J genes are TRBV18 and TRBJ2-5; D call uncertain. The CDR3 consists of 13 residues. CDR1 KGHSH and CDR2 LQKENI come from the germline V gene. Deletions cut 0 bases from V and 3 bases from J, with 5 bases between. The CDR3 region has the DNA TGTGCCAGCTCACCACCTAGGGAAGAGACCCAGTACTTC. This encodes CASSPPREETQYF.

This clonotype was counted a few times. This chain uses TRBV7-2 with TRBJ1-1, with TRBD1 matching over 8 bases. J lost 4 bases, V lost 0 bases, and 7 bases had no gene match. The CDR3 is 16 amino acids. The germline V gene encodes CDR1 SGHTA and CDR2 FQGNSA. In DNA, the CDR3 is TGTGCCAGCAGCTTAGCCAGGGGGCGTCTTGTCACTGAAGCTTTCTTT. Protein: CASSLARGRLVTEAFF.

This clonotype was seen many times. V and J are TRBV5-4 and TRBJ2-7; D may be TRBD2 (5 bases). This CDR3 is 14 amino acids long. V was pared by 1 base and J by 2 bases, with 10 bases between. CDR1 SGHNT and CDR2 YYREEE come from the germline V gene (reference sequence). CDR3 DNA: TGTGCCAGCAGCTTGAATAGCGCTACCTACGAGCAGTACTTC. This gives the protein CASSLNSATYEQYF.

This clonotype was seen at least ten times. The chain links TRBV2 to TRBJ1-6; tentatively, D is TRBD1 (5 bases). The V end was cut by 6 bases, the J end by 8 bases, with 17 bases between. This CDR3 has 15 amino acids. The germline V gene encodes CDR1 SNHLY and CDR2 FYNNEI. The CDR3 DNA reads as TGTGCCAGCAGGGGACTCTCCACCGGTTATTCACCCCTCCACTTT. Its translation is CASRGLSTGYSPLHF.

The CDR3 protein is CASSLRGIYSEKLFF. The CDR3, as DNA: TGTGCCAGCAGCTTGCGAGGGATTTATAGTGAAAAACTGTTTTTT. V is TRBV5-6 and J is TRBJ1-4; D gene ambiguous. Germline CDR1 reads SGHDT; CDR2 reads YYEEEE. V was trimmed by 1 base and J by 7 bases, leaving 14 bases between them. CDR3 size: 15 residues.

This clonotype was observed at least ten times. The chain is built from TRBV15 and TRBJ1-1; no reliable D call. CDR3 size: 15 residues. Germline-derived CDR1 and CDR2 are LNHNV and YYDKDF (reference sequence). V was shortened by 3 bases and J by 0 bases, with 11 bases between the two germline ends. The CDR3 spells CATSSPHLLNTEAFF. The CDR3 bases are TGTGCCACCAGCAGTCCCCACCTATTGAACACTGAAGCTTTCTTT.